A single sample gave rise to the 12 T cell receptor beta chains below, sequenced in a study of PD-1 blockade in classical Hodgkin lymphoma. Each patient relapsed following autologous stem cell transplantation, and prior brentuximab vedotin exposure differed. Sequenced by immunoSEQ multiplex PCR; TCRdb stores in-frame clones only, minus some. In the table there are 100,000 to 130,000 clones, 70% to 90% of which are singletons. The sequencing here drew on peripheral blood mononuclear cells (PBMCs), taken before the second cycle of nivolumab. Receptors originate from a human donor with classical Hodgkin lymphoma.

The V and J genes are TRBV6-5 and TRBJ1-6; D remains ambiguous. Germline CDR1 is MNHEY and CDR2 is SVGAGI. V dropped 6 bases and J dropped 7 bases, with 7 bases sitting between them. This CDR3 contains 12 residues. The CDR3 nucleotides are TGTGCCAGCAGACGCAGAAATTCACCCCTCCACTTT. Encoded protein: CASRRRNSPLHF.

The chain is built from TRBV2 and TRBJ1-4; 8 bases line up with TRBD1. Germline CDR1 is SNHLY and CDR2 is FYNNEI. This CDR3 spans 15 amino acids. The ends lost 2 bases at V and 4 bases at J; junction bases unmatched: 3. The CDR3 region has the DNA TGTGCCAGCAGTGAAAGGACAGGGTATAATGAAAAACTGTTTTTT. Its protein is CASSERTGYNEKLFF.

The rearrangement links TRBV6-5 to TRBJ2-4, with 7 bases matching TRBD1. J gave up 9 bases and V 7 bases, and 3 bases lay outside the gene matches. Germline CDR1 MNHEY, CDR2 SVGAGI. This CDR3 contains 11 residues. The CDR3 DNA reads TGTGCCAGCAAACAGGGGATCATTCAGTACTTC. It encodes CASKQGIIQYF.

The CDR3 coding sequence is TGCGCCAGCAGCCAAGCCGGCGAGGCGGATACGCAGTATTTT. As protein: CASSQAGEADTQYF. The chain links TRBV4-1 to TRBJ2-3; no definite D call. Germline V CDR1 and CDR2: MGHRA, YSYEKL. V lost 1 base to trimming and J lost 6 bases, with 11 bases between them. The CDR3 length is 14 residues.

The rearrangement links TRBV30 to TRBJ2-5, with 7 bases lining up with TRBD2. Per germline, CDR1 GTSNPN and CDR2 SVGIG (reference sequence). J lost 11 bases, V lost 3 bases, and 12 bases had no gene match. The CDR3 is 13 residues long. The CDR3 region has the DNA TGTGCCTGGAGGGGGTGGGAGGGCCTGGAGCAGTACTTC. This codes for CAWRGWEGLEQYF.

The CDR3 spells CATNVLSNYEQYF. Here the CDR3 DNA reads TGTGCCACGAATGTGTTGAGCAACTACGAGCAGTACTTC. The rearrangement joins TRBV6-5 to TRBJ2-7; D uncertain. This CDR3 is 13 amino acids long. V dropped 10 bases and J dropped 3 bases, with 16 bases sitting between them. CDR1 and CDR2 (germline): MNHEY, SVGAGI.

This clone was picked up one time. This chain connects TRBV6-4 to TRBJ2-1; D possibly uses TRBD1 or TRBD2 (5 bases each). The CDR3 is 14 residues long. Germline V gene data show CDR1 as MRHNA and CDR2 as SNTAGT. The V gene lost 5 bases and the J gene lost 2 bases, with 10 bases spanning the gap. The CDR3 loop reads CASSRDGTYNEQFF. As DNA, the CDR3 is TGTGCCAGCAGTAGGGACGGTACCTACAATGAGCAGTTCTTC.

The sample holds a few counts of this clone. The rearrangement uses TRBV10-3 and TRBJ1-1; TRBD1 is a possible D gene (5 bases). V gave up 6 bases and J gave up 1 base, with 15 bases separating them. Per the germline V gene, CDR1 is ENHRY and CDR2 is SYGVKD. This CDR3 contains 15 residues. CDR3 DNA sequence: TGTGCCATCAGGACAGAGACTCCCCCGAACACTGAAGCTTTCTTT. Translating gives CAIRTETPPNTEAFF.

This clone appeared a single time. The gene calls are TRBV5-6 and TRBJ2-7; D unresolved. The CDR3 length is 14 residues. Trimming removed 0 bases from V and 2 bases from J, with 9 bases in between. Germline values: CDR1 SGHDT, CDR2 YYEEEE. CDR3 in amino acids: CASSLAADPYEQYF. CDR3 bases: TGTGCCAGCAGCTTGGCGGCGGACCCCTACGAGCAGTACTTC.

This chain joins TRBV1 and TRBJ2-3; TRBD2, the table's D call, was not compared with the DNA. TRBV1 is marked as a pseudogene. The CDR3 is 16 amino acids. The CDR3 sequence is CTSSPKDPRDTDTQYF. Written as DNA, the CDR3 is TGCACCAGCAGCCCGAAGGATCCCCGGGACACAGATACGCAGTATTTT.

V usage is TRBV4-3 and J usage is TRBJ2-3, with 12 bases fitting TRBD2. Germline trimming cut 1 base from V and 7 bases from J; bases unmatched to any gene: 3. The CDR3 loop spans 15 amino acids. The germline V gene has CDR1 LGHNA and CDR2 YSLEER. CDR3: CASSQGGLAGHTQYF. DNA for the CDR3: TGCGCCAGCAGCCAAGGGGGACTAGCGGGTCATACGCAGTATTTT.

CDR3 sequence (DNA): TGTGCCAGCAGTTCGACAGGGGTTTCCTACAATGAGCAGTTCTTC. It codes for CASSSTGVSYNEQFF. The rearrangement uses TRBV6-5 and TRBJ2-1, with 8 bases that match TRBD1. The CDR3 covers 15 residues. CDR1 MNHEY and CDR2 SVGAGI come from the germline V gene. J lost 1 base, V lost 4 bases, and 3 bases had no gene match.